The next 17 T cell receptor beta chains were all read from a single sample in a study of spatial heterogeneity in lung cancer. Points from the study as a whole: Tumor mutation count correlated with how many alpha and beta TCRs expanded intratumorally.

One entry per CDR3 protein results from TCRdb running MiXCR on the 5' RACE reads. The table shows about 9,400 distinct CDR3 sequences, with under 6.5% occurring only once. Time point defined: sample taken at primary tumor resection. The antigens these receptors bind are not known. The specimen comprised lung tumor tissue, sampled at surgery. Source of these receptors: a male donor with early-stage non-small cell lung cancer.

This clonotype has ten or more counts. This beta chain is a stray read from a library made for alpha chains; its abundance is not meaningful. The J gene is TRBJ1-5, the V gene TRBV12-3 or TRBV12-4; 8 bases align to TRBD1. The V gene end was trimmed by 6 bases and the J gene end by 5 bases; junction bases not matched to a gene: 9. This CDR3 is built from 15 residues. This CDR3 reads CASSSDRGFDQPQHF. In nucleotides, the CDR3 is TGTGCCAGCAGCTCTGACAGGGGATTCGATCAGCCCCAGCATTTT.

This clonotype was detected many times. This beta chain came through as a stray read in a library set up for alpha chains, and its size says little. The chain employs TRBV13 and TRBJ1-3; possible D gene TRBD1, 5 bases. Per the germline V gene, CDR1 is PRHDT and CDR2 is FYEKMQ (reference sequence). The CDR3 runs to 15 residues. Trimming pared 2 bases from V and 5 bases from J, leaving 13 bases between. The CDR3 DNA sequence: TGTGCCAGCAGCTTAAGGGGACCGTTAAGAAACACCATATATTTT. Translating gives CASSLRGPLRNTIYF.

This clonotype appeared many times. The junction and the germline gene differ at one end; a read error may be behind it. With the library built for alpha chains, this beta chain is off target and its frequency is not meaningful. Written as DNA, the CDR3 is TGTGCCACCAGTGATTTAGCCTATAATGAGCAGTTCTTC. The encoded protein is CATSDLAYNEQFF. J is TRBJ2-1 and V is TRBV24-1; D uncertain. Germline V gene sequence: CDR1 KGHDR, CDR2 SFDVKD. The CDR3 contains 13 residues.

This clonotype was seen many times. Since the library was made to target alpha chains, this beta chain is a stray read and its abundance is not meaningful. This chain joins TRBV5-1 and TRBJ2-7, with D hard to call. V lost 4 bases and J lost 5, with 16 bases in between. The CDR3 contains 14 residues. Germline V gene data show CDR1 as SGHRS and CDR2 as YFSETQ. The CDR3 is CASSRSRNLHEQYF. The CDR3 region has the DNA TGCGCCAGCAGCCGCTCACGGAATCTGCACGAGCAGTACTTC.

In this sample, this clonotype turned up many times. The library was designed around alpha chains, so this beta chain is a stray read whose abundance carries little weight. J is TRBJ2-1 and V is TRBV7-6; TRBD2 matches at 9 bases. V gave up 5 bases and J gave up 8 bases; unmatched junction bases: 1. This CDR3 has 12 residues. The V gene's germline CDR1 is SGHVS and CDR2 FNYEAQ. The CDR3 nucleotides read TGTGCCAGCAGCCGCGGGGGGGATGAGCAGTTCTTC. Residues: CASSRGGDEQFF.

For this clonotype: Because this beta chain is a stray read in a library intended to capture alpha chains, its abundance should not be given much weight. This rearrangement joins TRBV6-6 to TRBJ2-3; D unresolved. V lost 1 base to trimming and J lost 2 bases, with 10 bases between them. The germline CDR1 and CDR2 sequences are MNHNY and SVGAGI (reference sequence). The CDR3 has 15 amino acids. The CDR3 DNA reads TGTGCCAGCAGTTACTTTGGACCCTCCACAGATACGCAGTATTTT. Protein: CASSYFGPSTDTQYF.

There are many counts of this clonotype. This beta chain slipped into a library made for alpha chains as a stray read, so its size is not meaningful. This rearrangement joins TRBV24-1 to TRBJ2-1, with 7 bases matching TRBD1. Per the germline V gene, CDR1 is KGHDR and CDR2 is SFDVKD. The CDR3 has 14 residues. The trim removed 5 bases at V and 4 bases at J, leaving 4 bases unmatched. The CDR3 nucleotides read TGTGCCACCAGTGGTCGACAGGGTTACAATGAGCAGTTCTTC. This gives the protein CATSGRQGYNEQFF.

This clonotype has a count of ten or more. For a library built for alpha chains, this beta chain is a stray read; little rests on its size. The J gene is TRBJ2-1, the V gene TRBV12-3 or TRBV12-4, with TRBD1 matching 8 bases. The CDR3 consists of 15 residues. With 5 bases clipped from V and 8 bases from J, the junction kept 11 bases outside the gene matches. The CDR3, as DNA: TGTGCCAGCAGTCAACCCCGGACAGGGAGCGATGAGCAGTTCTTC. Protein product: CASSQPRTGSDEQFF.

This clonotype was seen many times. Because the library targeted alpha chains, this beta chain is an off-target read whose size means little. J is TRBJ2-5 and V is TRBV27; D might be TRBD2 (5 bases). This CDR3 region has 13 residues. Trimming stripped 4 bases from V and 5 bases from J, with 11 bases between. In germline, CDR1 is MNHEY, CDR2 SMNVEV (reference sequence). For the CDR3, the DNA is TGTGCCAGCAGTTCGGGGTGGCAGGAGACCCAGTACTTC. Its translation: CASSSGWQETQYF.

This clonotype came up many times. This beta chain lies outside the target of a library built for alpha chains; its clone size means little. The J gene is TRBJ1-5, the V gene TRBV12-3 or TRBV12-4; D uncertain. V was cut by 7 bases and J by 7 bases, with 14 bases left in between. This CDR3 region has 13 residues. CDR3 protein: CASTQGRFQPQHF. Written as DNA, the CDR3 is TGTGCCAGCACCCAAGGGAGGTTCCAGCCCCAGCATTTT.

By its share, this clonotype is medium-sized. Since the library was made to target alpha chains, this beta chain is a stray read and its abundance is not meaningful. V gene TRBV5-1 combines with J gene TRBJ2-5, with D unresolved. CDR3 size: 13 residues. CDR1 SGHRS and CDR2 YFSETQ come from the germline V gene. Trimming removed 0 bases from V and 3 bases from J, with 6 bases in between. CDR3 coding DNA: TGCGCCAGCAGCTTGGTCGGAAAAGAGACCCAGTACTTC. This codes for CASSLVGKETQYF.

Comment on this clonotype: The library was designed around alpha chains, so this beta chain is a stray read whose abundance carries little weight. The chain recombines TRBV6-5 with TRBJ2-7; TRBD1 is a possible D gene (6 bases). The CDR3 contains 15 residues. Per the germline V gene, CDR1 is MNHEY and CDR2 is SVGAGI. Trimming took 2 bases from V and 6 from J, leaving 17 bases between them. The CDR3: CASSYIAGVLREQYF. CDR3 nucleotides: TGTGCCAGCAGTTACATCGCAGGGGTCCTCCGCGAGCAGTACTTC.

This clonotype was seen repeatedly, ten times or more. This beta chain is an off-target read within a library intended for alpha chains, so its frequency means little. The V call is TRBV24-1, the J call TRBJ2-5, with D tentatively TRBD1 or TRBD2 (6 bases each). The germline gives CDR1 KGHDR, CDR2 SFDVKD. The CDR3 is 14 amino acids. Trimming shortened V by 4 bases and J by 3 bases, and 11 bases separated the two germline ends. This CDR3 is CATSETGLKETQYF. DNA for the CDR3: TGTGCCACCAGTGAGACAGGACTAAAAGAGACCCAGTACTTC.

This clonotype was seen repeatedly, ten times or more. Because this beta chain is a stray read in a library intended to capture alpha chains, its abundance should not be given much weight. The rearrangement joins TRBV24-1 to TRBJ1-1, with 9 bases that match TRBD1. J was trimmed by 4 bases and V by 10 bases; bases with no gene match: 6. The CDR3 is 13 residues long. CDR1 and CDR2 (germline): KGHDR, SFDVKD. CDR3 sequence reads: CATHQTGGTEAFF. DNA for the CDR3: TGTGCCACTCATCAGACAGGGGGCACTGAAGCTTTCTTT.

This clonotype was seen many times. The library was designed around alpha chains, so this beta chain is a stray read whose abundance carries little weight. This rearrangement joins TRBV19 to TRBJ2-7, with 9 bases that match TRBD1. The CDR3 extends over 15 amino acids. The ends lost 3 bases at V and 2 bases at J; junction bases unmatched: 5. Germline values: CDR1 LNHDA, CDR2 SQIVND (reference sequence). CDR3 in amino acids: CASSMDRGRTYEQYF. CDR3 DNA sequence: TGTGCCAGTAGTATGGACAGGGGACGGACCTACGAGCAGTACTTC.

A few counts support this clonotype. As an off-target read in a library built for alpha chains, this beta chain has a frequency of little significance. V gene TRBV6-5 combines with J gene TRBJ1-1; D may be TRBD1 (6 bases). CDR1 is MNHEY, CDR2 SVGAGI, per germline. The CDR3 loop spans 14 amino acids. V shed 5 bases and J shed 1 base, with 11 bases lying between them. The CDR3 region has the DNA TGTGCCAGCAGTCAGGGACACACGAACACTGAAGCTTTCTTT. Translated: CASSQGHTNTEAFF.

Of note for this clonotype: This beta chain is a stray sequence in a library constructed for alpha chains; its clone size is not meaningful. The chain recombines TRBV29-1 with TRBJ1-1; D is ambiguous. V shed 4 bases and J shed 0 bases, with 9 bases lying between them. CDR3 length: 13 residues. Germline V gene sequence: CDR1 SQVTM, CDR2 ANQGSEA. The CDR3 is CSVGLGLNTEAFF. The DNA of the CDR3 is TGCAGCGTTGGGTTGGGGTTGAACACTGAAGCTTTCTTT.